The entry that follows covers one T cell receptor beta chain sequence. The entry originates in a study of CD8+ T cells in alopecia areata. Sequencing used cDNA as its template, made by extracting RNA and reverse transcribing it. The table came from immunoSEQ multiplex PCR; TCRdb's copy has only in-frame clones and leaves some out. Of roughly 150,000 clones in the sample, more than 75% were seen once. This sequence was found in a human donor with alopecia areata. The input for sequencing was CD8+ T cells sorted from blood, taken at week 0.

CDR3 loop: CASSQDSGTDSNQPQHF. CDR3 bases: TGCGCCAGCAGCCAAGATTCGGGGACAGATAGCAATCAGCCCCAGCATTTT. The V and J genes are TRBV4-1 and TRBJ1-5; 7 nucleotides match TRBD1. This CDR3 comprises 17 residues. Germline V gene sequence: CDR1 MGHRA, CDR2 YSYEKL. Germline trimming cut 0 bases from V and 0 bases from J; bases unmatched to any gene: 5.